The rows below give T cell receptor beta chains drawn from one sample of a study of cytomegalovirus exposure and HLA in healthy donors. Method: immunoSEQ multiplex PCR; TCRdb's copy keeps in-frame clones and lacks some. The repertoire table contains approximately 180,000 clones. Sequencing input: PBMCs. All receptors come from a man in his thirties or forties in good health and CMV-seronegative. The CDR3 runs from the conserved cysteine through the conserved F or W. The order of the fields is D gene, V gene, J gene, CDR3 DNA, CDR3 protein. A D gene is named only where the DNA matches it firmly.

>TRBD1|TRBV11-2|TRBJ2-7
TGTGCCAGCAGCTCGGGACAGGGGACTCCCTACGAGCAGTACTTC
CASSSGQGTPYEQYF
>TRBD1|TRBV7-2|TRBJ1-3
TGTGCCAGCAGCTTAGCGCAGTGGACAGGCTCTGGAAACACCATATATTTT
CASSLAQWTGSGNTIYF
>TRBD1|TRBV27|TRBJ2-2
TGTGCCAGCAGTTTATCGGGACAGGGGGCTGGCGGGGAGCTGTTTTTT
CASSLSGQGAGGELFF
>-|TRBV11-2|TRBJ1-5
TGTGCCAGCAGCGGGGGGGCAGGGGAGGGCAATCAGCCCCAGCATTTT
CASSGGAGEGNQPQHF
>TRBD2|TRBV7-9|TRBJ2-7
TGTGCCAGCGCGTCGGGGGGGGGATCCTTCGAGCAGTACTTC
CASASGGGSFEQYF
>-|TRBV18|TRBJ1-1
TGTGCCAGCCGCCGACAGGAGAACACTGAAGCTTTCTTT
CASRRQENTEAFF
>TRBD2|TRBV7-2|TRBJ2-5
TGTGCCAGCACACTCACCCCGGGGGGCCAAGAGACCCAGTACTTC
CASTLTPGGQETQYF
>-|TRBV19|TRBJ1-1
TGTGCCAGTAGGATCGGGGGGGGCACTGAAGCTTTCTTT
CASRIGGGTEAFF
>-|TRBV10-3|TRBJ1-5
TGTGCCATCAGTGAGTCGGGGGGTGGGGGCAATCAGCCCCAGCATTTT
CAISESGGGGNQPQHF
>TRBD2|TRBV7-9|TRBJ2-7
TGTGCCAGCAGCCGACTAGCGGGAGGGTTCGAGCAGTACTTC
CASSRLAGGFEQYF
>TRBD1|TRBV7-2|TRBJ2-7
TGTGCCAGCAGCATACCCGGGACAGGGGACCACGAGCAGTACTTC
CASSIPGTGDHEQYF
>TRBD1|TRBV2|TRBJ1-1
TGTGCCAGCACCCAGAATCCCGGGACAGGGGACACTGAAGCTTTCTTT
CASTQNPGTGDTEAFF
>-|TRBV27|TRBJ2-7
TGTGCCAGCAGTTTAGTACCCCCTGGGGGGGCTAGAGACGAGCAGTACTTC
CASSLVPPGGARDEQYF
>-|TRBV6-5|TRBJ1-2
TGTGCCAGCAGTTACTCGTTAGACAGGCACTATGGCTACACCTTC
CASSYSLDRHYGYTF
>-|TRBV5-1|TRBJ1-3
TGCGCCAGTTCGAGTGGGAGCTCTGGAAACACCATATATTTT
CASSSGSSGNTIYF
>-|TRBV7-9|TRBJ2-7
TGTGCCAGCAGCCCAAGCGGATACGCCTACGAGCAGTACTTC
CASSPSGYAYEQYF
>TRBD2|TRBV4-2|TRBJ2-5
TGTGCCAGCAGATTACTAGCGGGGGGACAAGAGACCCAGTACTTC
CASRLLAGGQETQYF
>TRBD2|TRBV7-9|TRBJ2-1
TGTGCCAGCAGCCCCCTGAAGGCGGGAGTCTACAATGAGCAGTTCTTC
CASSPLKAGVYNEQFF
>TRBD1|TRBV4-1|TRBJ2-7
TGCGCCAGCAGCCAAGACCAGGGGGACGGGATTTCCTACGAGCAGTACTTC
CASSQDQGDGISYEQYF
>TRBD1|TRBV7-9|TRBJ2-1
TGTGCCAGCAGCTTAGGGACAGGGGGGAGCAATGAGCAGTTCTTC
CASSLGTGGSNEQFF
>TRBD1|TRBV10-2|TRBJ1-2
TGCGCCAGCACCGATGACAGGGGACTTGGCTATGGCTACACCTTC
CASTDDRGLGYGYTF
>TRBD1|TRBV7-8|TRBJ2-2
TGTGCCAGCAGCCCACAGGGGGCAGTTTCTGCCGGGGAGCTGTTTTTT
CASSPQGAVSAGELFF
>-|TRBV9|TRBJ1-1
TGTGCCAGCAGCCCCGGACTAAACTTCAATTTGAACACTGAAGCTTTCTTT
CASSPGLNFNLNTEAFF
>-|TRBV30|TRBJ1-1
TGTGCCTGGAGTCCCGCAGCGCGGACTGAAGCTTTCTTT
CAWSPAARTEAFF
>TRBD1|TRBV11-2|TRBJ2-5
TGTGCCAGCAGCTTACTAGGAGCAGGGGGCCTGGAGACCCAGTACTTC
CASSLLGAGGLETQYF
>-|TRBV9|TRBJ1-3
TGTGCCAGCAGCGTAGATGGAGAATCTGGAAACACCATATATTTT
CASSVDGESGNTIYF
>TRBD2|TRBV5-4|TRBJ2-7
TGTGCCAGCAGCTTAGGACTAGCGGGGGGGCGGGACGAGCAGTACTTC
CASSLGLAGGRDEQYF
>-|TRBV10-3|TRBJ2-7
TGTGCCATCAAGGAGTCGGCCGAGCAGTACTTC
CAIKESAEQYF
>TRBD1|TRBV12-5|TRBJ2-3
TGTGCTAGTGGTTTGGTACGGTTCCGACAGGGGGCAACAGATACGCAGTATTTT
CASGLVRFRQGATDTQYF
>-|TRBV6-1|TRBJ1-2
TGTGCCAGCAGTGAAGTCGGGAGCCCTAACTATGGCTACACCTTC
CASSEVGSPNYGYTF
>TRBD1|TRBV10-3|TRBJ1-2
TGTGCCATCGGAAAAGGACAGGCTGTCTATGGCTACACCTTC
CAIGKGQAVYGYTF
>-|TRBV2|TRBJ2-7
TGTGCCAGCAGTGACTCCCGAGAAGCCGAGCAGTACTTC
CASSDSREAEQYF
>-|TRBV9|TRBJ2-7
TGTGCCAGCAGCGTAGCTCCCAACTCCCACGAGCAGTACTTC
CASSVAPNSHEQYF
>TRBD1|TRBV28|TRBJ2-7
TGTGCCAGCAGTAGACGGGACAGGGGATACGAGCAGTACTTC
CASSRRDRGYEQYF
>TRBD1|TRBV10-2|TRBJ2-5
TGCGCCAGCAGTGAGCGGACAGGGGCAAGAGAGACCCAGTACTTC
CASSERTGARETQYF
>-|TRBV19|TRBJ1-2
TGTGCCAGTAGTATAGATCTAAGGGGAATGGACTATGGCTACACCTTC
CASSIDLRGMDYGYTF
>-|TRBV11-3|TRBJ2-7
TGTGCCAGCAGCCCCCCCGGGCAGGGTAACCAGAAGCAGTACTTC
CASSPPGQGNQKQYF
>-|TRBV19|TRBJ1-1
TGTGCCAGTACCTATACCGTGAACACTGAAGCTTTCTTT
CASTYTVNTEAFF
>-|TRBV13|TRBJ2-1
TGTGCCAGCAACGTAGGGCGCTACAATGAGCAGTTCTTC
CASNVGRYNEQFF
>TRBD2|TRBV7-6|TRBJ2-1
TGTGCCAGCAGCGCCCCATTAGCGGGAGGGCCCCGGAGCTCCTACAATGAGCAGTTCTTC
CASSAPLAGGPRSSYNEQFF
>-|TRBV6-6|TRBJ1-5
TGTGCCAGCAGTTATGCAGGTGATAATCAGCCCCAGCATTTT
CASSYAGDNQPQHF